This T cell receptor beta chain was sequenced during a study of CD8+CD57+ T cells in acquired aplastic anemia. Study-wide findings and caveats: A significant difference in CD8+ Simpson's diversity between patients and controls was not found.

V was clipped by 2 bases and J by 4 bases, with 12 bases between them. The germline gives CDR1 LGHNA, CDR2 YSLEER. The CDR3 consists of 14 residues. Genomic DNA, serving as template, underwent TCR beta VDJ and CDR3 profiling. From the reads, TCRdb called clonotypes with MiXCR, one entry per CDR3 protein. This table holds approximately 99,000 distinct CDR3 sequences, less than 65% found once. This clonotype was detected many times. Its antigen is not known. This chain links TRBV4-3 with TRBJ2-7; TRBD1 might be the D (5 bases). The sample was sorted CD4+, CD8+, or CD8+CD57+ T cells (not recorded which) from PBMCs. This sequence was found in a human donor in good health, serving as a control. The CDR3 DNA is TGCGCCAGCAGCCAACACGCAGGGAATTACGAGCAGTACTTC. Translated, it gives CASSQHAGNYEQYF.